This TCR beta chain comes out of a study of T cell repertoires in cytomegalovirus infection (dated by TCRdb to between 2018 and 2021). At the level of the whole study: Donor HLA type was relevant to the analysis, as public TCR beta signatures indicated carriage of CMV infection together with the matching HLA type. The full study reports these points: The ex vivo response was dominated by HLA-C-restricted CMV-specific TCR beta clonotypes, which also provided the single most frequent clonotype in two of eight donors. Cumulative frequency of public TCR beta family members discriminated carriers of CMV infection plus the relevant HLA type in this cohort and an independent roughly 330-donor cohort.

Sequencing was carried out with an Illumina HiSeq 1500. The public reads were reanalyzed by TCRdb: fastp trimming at Q25, MiXCR alignment, in-frame beta chains only. Rows are combined by CDR3 protein, so each entry shows the most common genes and DNA. The sample table contains about 130,000 distinct CDR3 sequences; only one count was recorded for more than 7% of them. 10% of the sample is in the top ten clones. The sample holds many counts of this clonotype. It lacks a known antigen. The sample holds no much larger clone one base away, and base qualities are not on file. Relative to germline, V is 3 bases shorter and J is 3 bases shorter, with 9 bases between their ends. The CDR1 and CDR2 encoded by the germline V gene (reference sequence) are DFQATT and SNEGSKA. Its CDR3 holds 12 amino acids, cysteine through phenylalanine. The DNA shown is the 36-base CDR3, in frame from base 1.

The sequence came from a human donor in good health (CMV status not recorded). Some clones in this sample may be carry-over from other donors' samples. Sequencing used PBMCs. The sequence is built from TRBV20-1 and TRBJ2-7, and possibly TRBD2, on 5 matching bases. The DNA sequence is TGCAGTGCTAGTAGCGAAAACTACGAGCAGTACTTC. It is translated as CSASSENYEQYF.